This T cell receptor (beta chain) was identified in a study of cytomegalovirus exposure and HLA in healthy donors. Background on the study: One earlier analysis, a look at about 179 million T cells, found some 110 million unique TCR beta sequences. HLA-typed donors were the source of some 80 million unique TCRs, which an early data release held. Of the donors genotyped, about 410 in all, 65% to 90% fell in the Caucasian-associated ancestry cluster. General observations from the study: In terms of immune exposure information, only CMV serostatus was available.

Germline V CDR1 and CDR2: SNHLY, FYNNEI. The ends lost 10 bases at V and 0 bases at J; junction bases unmatched: 4. CDR3 length: 14 residues. Regarding this clone: Antigen unknown.

PCR amplification relied on 60 Vbeta primers (plus 13 Jbeta primers). TCRdb's table, derived via immunoSEQ multiplex PCR, lists solely in-frame clones and lacks some. The top ten hold more than 5% of the sample, which has under 200,000 clones, 80% seen once. The clonotype was recovered from a middle-aged man in good health and CMV-seronegative. The chain combines TRBV2 with TRBJ2-2; 8 nucleotides align to TRBD2. Sample: PBMCs. CDR3 sequence reads: CAKSGGANTGELFF. DNA for the CDR3: TGTGCCAAGTCGGGGGGGGCGAACACCGGGGAGCTGTTTTTT.